Below are 7 T cell receptor beta chains sequenced from a single sample in a study of T-cell memory formation after mild COVID-19. TCRdb recomputed calls from the 5' RACE reads with MiXCR, one row per CDR3 protein. The sample lists about 340,000 distinct CDR3 sequences; 20% to 25% were seen once. Sequenced material: PBMCs or a T cell subset sorted from them (not recorded which). The origin of the receptors is a man between 18 and 35 years old who had mild COVID-19 (a few samples of this study predate the infection). Cell type and time point are not known.

This clonotype was seen only a few times. The V call is TRBV18, the J call TRBJ1-1; 7 bases align to TRBD1. J lost 5 bases, V lost 1 base, and 13 bases had no gene match. The CDR3 sequence is 17 residues long. CDR1 and CDR2 (germline): KGHSH, LQKENI. The CDR3 loop reads CASSPLVGGGEDTEAFF. CDR3 DNA: TGTGCCAGCTCACCACTGGTAGGAGGGGGCGAGGATACTGAAGCTTTCTTT.

The chain couples TRBV15 to TRBJ2-3, with no clear D. Trimming left V 0 bases short and J 6 bases short, with 10 bases between. The CDR3 extends over 14 amino acids. Germline CDR1 LNHNV, CDR2 YYDKDF (reference sequence). CDR3 loop: CATSRDKDRDTQYF. The CDR3 region has the DNA TGTGCCACCAGCAGAGATAAGGATCGTGATACGCAGTATTTT.

V and J are TRBV15 and TRBJ1-6; D is undetermined. Trimming shortened V by 4 bases and J by 7 bases, and 5 bases separated the two germline ends. This CDR3 contains 12 residues. Germline V lookup: CDR1 LNHNV, CDR2 YYDKDF (reference sequence). The chain's CDR3 is CATSIPNSPLHF. DNA for the CDR3: TGTGCCACCAGCATCCCAAATTCACCCCTCCACTTT. Based on the CDR3 plus reference TRBV15 and TRBJ1-6, the full variable domain is DAMVIQNPRYQVTQFGKPVTLSCSQTLNHNVMYWYQQKSSQAPKLLFHYYDKDFNNEADTPDNFQSRRPNTSFCFLDIRSPGLGDTAMYLCATSIPNSPLHFGNGTRLTVT.

This chain links TRBV5-1 with TRBJ2-3; D ambiguous. The CDR3 totals 15 residues. V was cut by 5 bases and J by 2 bases, with 15 bases left in between. CDR1 is SGHRS and CDR2 is YFSETQ in the germline V gene. Written as DNA, the CDR3 is TGCGCCAGCAGACGTATAGTCCGCTTCACAGATACGCAGTATTTT. Protein sequence: CASRRIVRFTDTQYF.

In its sample, this clonotype was seen many times. The chain uses TRBV12-3 or TRBV12-4 and TRBJ2-3, with D maybe TRBD2 (6 bases). The CDR3 has 13 residues. Trimming took off 8 bases at V and 2 bases at J, with 11 bases between the two ends. CDR3 in DNA: TGTGCCAGCCGGGACTTCGTCACAGATACGCAGTATTTT. Protein sequence: CASRDFVTDTQYF.

The rearrangement links TRBV6-6 to TRBJ2-3; D gene ambiguous. Trimming left V 2 bases short and J 2 bases short, with 5 bases between. This CDR3 has 13 residues. Germline CDR1 MNHNY, CDR2 SVGAGI (reference sequence). The CDR3 nucleotides are TGTGCCAGCAGTTACGGCCCCACAGATACGCAGTATTTT. Amino acid sequence: CASSYGPTDTQYF.

This chain uses TRBV7-2 with TRBJ2-3, with a tentative D call TRBD2 (5 bases). The CDR3 totals 12 residues. The V gene's germline CDR1 is SGHTA and CDR2 FQGNSA. In nucleotides, the CDR3 is TGTGGAGTGGGCGGGCGCGGAGATACGCAGTATTTT. Residues: CGVGGRGDTQYF. Filled out from reference TRBV7-2 and TRBJ2-3, the complete variable domain reads GAGVSQSPSNKVTEKGKDVELRCDPISGHTALYWYRQSLGQGLEFLIYFQGNSAPDKSGLPSDRFSAERTGGSVSTLTIQRTQQEDSAVYLCGVGGRGDTQYFGPGTRLTVL.